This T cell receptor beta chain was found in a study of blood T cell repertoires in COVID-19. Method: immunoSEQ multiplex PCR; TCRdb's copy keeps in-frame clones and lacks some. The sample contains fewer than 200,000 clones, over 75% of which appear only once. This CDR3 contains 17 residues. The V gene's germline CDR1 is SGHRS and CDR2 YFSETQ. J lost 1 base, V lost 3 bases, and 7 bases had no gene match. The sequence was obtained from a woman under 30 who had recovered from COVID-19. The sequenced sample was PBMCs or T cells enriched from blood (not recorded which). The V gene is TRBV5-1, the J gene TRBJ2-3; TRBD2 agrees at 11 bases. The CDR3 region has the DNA TGCGCCAGCAGCTCGGGGGGACTAGCGGCTCGCACAGATACGCAGTATTTT. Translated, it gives CASSSGGLAARTDTQYF.